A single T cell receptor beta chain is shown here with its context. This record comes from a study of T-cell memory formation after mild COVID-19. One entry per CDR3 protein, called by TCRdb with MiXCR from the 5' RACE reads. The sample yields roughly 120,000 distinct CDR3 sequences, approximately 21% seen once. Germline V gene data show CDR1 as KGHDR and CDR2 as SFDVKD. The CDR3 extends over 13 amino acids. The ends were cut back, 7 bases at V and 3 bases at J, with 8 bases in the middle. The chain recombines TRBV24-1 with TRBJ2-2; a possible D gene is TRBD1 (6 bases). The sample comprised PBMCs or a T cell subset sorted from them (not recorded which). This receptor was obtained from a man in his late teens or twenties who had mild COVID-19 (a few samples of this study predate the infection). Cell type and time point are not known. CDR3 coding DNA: TGTGCCACCAGGGGGGCTGACACCGGGGAGCTGTTTTTT. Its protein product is CATRGADTGELFF.